The 15 T cell receptor beta chains reported below all come from one sample, sequenced in a study of human T cells and chemical hapten exposure. TCRdb recomputed calls from the RACE reads with MiXCR, one row per CDR3 protein. The sample gives 140,000 or so distinct CDR3 sequences, around 11% of which show up once; 1.2% to 1.5% is in the top ten. Time point given: patch test 2, 6 weeks after DPC sensitization. The treatment denotes: therapeutic diphenylcyclopropenone sensitization with weekly scalp DPC. Source: whole blood, taken in connection with sensitization to the hapten diphenylcyclopropenone (DPC). All receptors derive from a woman in her 50s with alopecia areata. Some clones in this sample may be carry-over from other donors' samples.

This clonotype came up many times. This chain joins TRBV5-1 and TRBJ2-4; D tentatively fits TRBD1 or TRBD2 (5 bases each). Trimming left V 0 bases short and J 6 bases short, with 16 bases between. The CDR3 contains 16 residues. Germline CDR1 reads SGHRS; CDR2 reads YFSETQ. CDR3 amino acids: CASSLAFEGHGNIQYF. DNA for the CDR3: TGCGCCAGCAGCTTGGCTTTTGAGGGGCATGGAAACATTCAGTACTTC.

In this sample, this clonotype turned up many times. The chain recombines TRBV29-1 with TRBJ2-1; 8 positions match TRBD1. Germline V gene sequence: CDR1 SQVTM, CDR2 ANQGSEA. Trimming took 7 bases from V and 7 from J; bases not matched to a gene: 6. The CDR3 contains 12 residues. The DNA of the CDR3 is TGCAGCGGGGGGGACAGGTCGAATGAGCAGTTCTTC. This codes for CSGGDRSNEQFF.

Turning to this clonotype: Since a much larger clone is just one base distant, this may be a read error. The CDR3 nucleotides read TGTGCCAGCAGTTACTTAAAGGACACCGGGGTGCTGTTTTTT. Amino acids: CASSYLKDTGVLFF. The rearrangement links TRBV6-2 or TRBV6-3 to TRBJ2-2; possibly TRBD1 or TRBD2 for D (5 bases each). CDR1 MNHEY and CDR2 SVGEGT come from the germline V gene. This CDR3 region has 14 residues.

This clonotype showed up many times. The CDR3 sequence is CASTPRGQHSNQPQHF. The CDR3, as DNA: TGTGCCAGCACCCCGAGAGGACAGCATAGCAATCAGCCCCAGCATTTT. The J gene is TRBJ1-5, the V gene TRBV21-1; the D segment call TRBD1 is taken from the table without a DNA check. TRBV21-1 is a documented pseudogene. This CDR3 is built from 16 residues.

This clonotype occurred many times. The chain is built from TRBV29-1 and TRBJ2-5; D gene ambiguous. The V and J ends lost 7 bases and 5 bases respectively, with 8 bases between them. The CDR3 sequence is 10 residues long. In germline, CDR1 is SQVTM, CDR2 ANQGSEA. The CDR3 protein is CSAGWETQYF. For the CDR3, the DNA is TGCAGCGCAGGTTGGGAGACCCAGTACTTC.

There are many counts of this clonotype. The rearrangement links TRBV7-3 to TRBJ2-2, with D perhaps matching TRBD1 (6 bases). From germline, CDR1 is SGHTA and CDR2 FQGTGA. This CDR3 spans 17 amino acids. Trimming took 5 bases from V and 2 from J, leaving 18 bases between them. DNA for the CDR3: TGTGCCAGCAGCCCAGTCGACAGGCCTCGTAACACCGGGGAGCTGTTTTTT. Protein product: CASSPVDRPRNTGELFF.

This clonotype was seen more than once but under ten times. The V call is TRBV20-1, the J call TRBJ1-5; D gene ambiguous. The CDR3 has 13 amino acids. The ends were cut back, 3 bases at V and 5 bases at J, with 11 bases in the middle. The V gene's germline CDR1 is DFQATT and CDR2 SNEGSKA (reference sequence). Here the CDR3 reads CSASLDSDQPQHF. CDR3 coding DNA: TGCAGTGCTAGTTTGGACTCCGATCAGCCCCAGCATTTT.

The chain has TRBV15 and TRBJ2-3; D gene unclear. Germline loops: CDR1 LNHNV, CDR2 YYDKDF (reference sequence). Trimming pared 7 bases from V and 0 bases from J, leaving 17 bases between. The CDR3 runs to 16 residues. CDR3 in amino acids: CATTSRPALSTDTQYF. CDR3 nucleotides: TGTGCCACCACTTCCCGTCCAGCGCTCAGCACAGATACGCAGTATTTT. Full variable domain (missing parts from reference TRBV15 and TRBJ2-3): DAMVIQNPRYQVTQFGKPVTLSCSQTLNHNVMYWYQQKSSQAPKLLFHYYDKDFNNEADTPDNFQSRRPNTSFCFLDIRSPGLGDTAMYLCATTSRPALSTDTQYFGPGTRLTVL.

This clonotype appeared a few times. The CDR3 DNA follows: TGCAGTGCTAGAGATCCGGCTAGCGGGAGGGCCCTCCCCTACAATGAGCAGTTCTTC. Translated, it gives CSARDPASGRALPYNEQFF. The chain employs TRBV20-1 and TRBJ2-1; 12 bases are shared with TRBD2. The CDR3 covers 19 residues. V was clipped by 0 bases and J by 2 bases; unmatched bases: 11. Per the germline V gene, CDR1 is DFQATT and CDR2 is SNEGSKA (reference sequence).

This chain connects TRBV7-8 to TRBJ1-1, with a possible D match to TRBD1 (5 bases). V dropped 5 bases and J dropped 4 bases, with 17 bases sitting between them. Germline V gene sequence: CDR1 SGHVS, CDR2 FQNEAQ. The CDR3 sequence is 15 residues long. The DNA for the CDR3 is TGTGCCAGCAGCGGGGGGATTATTCGGCGCACTGAAGCTTTCTTT. This codes for CASSGGIIRRTEAFF.

In this sample, this clonotype turned up many times. The chain carries TRBV12-3 or TRBV12-4 and TRBJ2-7, with TRBD1 identical over 8 bases. The CDR3 runs 17 residues. Unmatched junction bases numbered 11, after V lost 4 bases and J lost 0 bases. The CDR3 loop reads CASSSGTGSRVSYEQYF. DNA for the CDR3: TGTGCCAGCAGTTCCGGGACAGGCTCCCGCGTCTCCTACGAGCAGTACTTC.

In its sample, this clonotype was seen a few times. The gene calls are TRBV30 and TRBJ2-3; TRBD1 matches at 8 bases. J gave up 4 bases and V 3 bases, and 9 bases lay outside the gene matches. Germline CDR1 GTSNPN, CDR2 SVGIG (reference sequence). The CDR3 consists of 15 residues. CDR3 loop: CAWSPAQGGSDTQYF. The CDR3 DNA is TGTGCCTGGAGCCCGGCACAGGGGGGTTCAGATACGCAGTATTTT.

This clonotype was seen only a few times. The chain joins TRBV24-1 to TRBJ1-5; no clear D. The V end was cut by 6 bases, the J end by 4 bases, with 6 bases between. CDR1 is KGHDR, CDR2 SFDVKD, per germline. The CDR3 sequence is 12 residues long. The CDR3, as DNA: TGTGCCACCAGTTTGGCAAATCAGCCCCAGCATTTT. Translation gives CATSLANQPQHF.

By sample share, this clonotype is medium-sized. This chain uses TRBV12-3 or TRBV12-4 with TRBJ2-1; perhaps TRBD1 as D (5 bases). Deletions cut 5 bases from V and 2 bases from J, with 10 bases between. The CDR3 is made up of 14 amino acids. CDR3: CASSLWGTYNEQFF. CDR3 DNA: TGTGCCAGCAGTCTGTGGGGCACCTACAATGAGCAGTTCTTC.

This clonotype has only a few counts. The CDR3 is CARGGSNSPLHF. CDR3 nucleotide sequence: TGTGCCAGGGGGGGGAGTAATTCACCCCTCCACTTT. V usage is TRBV30 and J usage is TRBJ1-6; D is perhaps TRBD1 (6 bases). The CDR3 consists of 12 residues. Trimming removed 8 bases at V and 6 bases at J, with 11 bases between. Germline CDR1 is GTSNPN and CDR2 is SVGIG (reference sequence).